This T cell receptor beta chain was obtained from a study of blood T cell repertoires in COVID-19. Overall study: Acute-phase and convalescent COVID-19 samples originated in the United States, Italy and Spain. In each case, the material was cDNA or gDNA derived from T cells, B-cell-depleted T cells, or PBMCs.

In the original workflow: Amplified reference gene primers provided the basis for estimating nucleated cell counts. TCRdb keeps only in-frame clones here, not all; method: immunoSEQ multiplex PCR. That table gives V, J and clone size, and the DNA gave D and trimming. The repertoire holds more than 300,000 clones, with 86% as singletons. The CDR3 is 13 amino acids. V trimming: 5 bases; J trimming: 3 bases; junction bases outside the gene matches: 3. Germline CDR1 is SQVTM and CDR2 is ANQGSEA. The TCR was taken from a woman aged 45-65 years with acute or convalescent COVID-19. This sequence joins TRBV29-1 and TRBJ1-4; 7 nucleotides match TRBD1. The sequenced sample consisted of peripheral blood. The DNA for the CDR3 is TGCAGCGTTCGCGGACAGGCTAATGAAAAACTGTTTTTT. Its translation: CSVRGQANEKLFF.